This passage covers 29 T cell receptor beta chains from one sample sequenced in a study of cytomegalovirus exposure and HLA in healthy donors. PCR used 60 Vbeta primers and 13 Jbeta primers. The repertoire was sequenced with immunoSEQ multiplex PCR; TCRdb's copy has only in-frame clones and lacks some. In the table there are 80,000 to 100,000 clones, roughly four fifths of which are singletons. The sequenced material came from PBMCs. Receptors originate from a man aged 35 to 55 in good health and CMV-seronegative.

The chain uses TRBV7-9 and TRBJ2-7; D uncertain. CDR3 length equals 14 residues. Trimming removed 5 bases at V and 4 bases at J, with 15 bases between. CDR1 and CDR2 (germline): SEHNR, FQNEAQ (reference sequence). CDR3 nucleotides: TGTGCCAGCAGCCCTTCCGCAGGAACTTACGAGCAGTACTTC. Translation gives CASSPSAGTYEQYF.

The chain is built from TRBV11-2 and TRBJ2-1; D is perhaps TRBD2 (6 bases). The CDR3 spans 15 residues. Germline V lookup: CDR1 SGHAT, CDR2 FQNNGV. Trimming took 6 bases from V and 6 from J, leaving 18 bases between them. CDR3 residues: CASRDLRGKGNEQFF. As DNA, the CDR3 is TGTGCCAGCAGAGATTTGCGGGGCAAGGGCAATGAGCAGTTCTTC.

This clone was counted only a few times. The V call is TRBV25-1, the J call TRBJ2-3, with D possibly matching TRBD2 (6 bases). V lost 0 bases and J 0 bases, leaving 13 bases between the germline ends. Germline V lookup: CDR1 MGHDK, CDR2 SYGVNS. CDR3 length: 17 residues. CDR3 sequence: CASSEYGLAASTDTQYF. The CDR3 region has the DNA TGTGCCAGCAGTGAATATGGTTTAGCGGCTAGCACAGATACGCAGTATTTT.

There are a few counts of this clone. The chain combines TRBV13 with TRBJ2-4; D not resolved. The V gene lost 3 bases and the J gene lost 5 bases, with 11 bases spanning the gap. Germline loops: CDR1 PRHDT, CDR2 FYEKMQ (reference sequence). The CDR3 sequence is 14 residues long. In nucleotides, the CDR3 is TGTGCCAGCAGCTTCATAGCTTACCAAAACATTCAGTACTTC. Its translation: CASSFIAYQNIQYF. Together with reference TRBV13 and TRBJ2-4, the CDR3 gives the full variable domain: AAGVIQSPRHLIKEKRETATLKCYPIPRHDTVYWYQQGPGQDPQFLISFYEKMQSDKGSIPDRFSAQQFSDYHSELNMSSLELGDSALYFCASSFIAYQNIQYFGAGTRLSVL.

V and J are TRBV6-5 and TRBJ2-5; 10 nucleotides align to TRBD1. This CDR3 comprises 12 residues. V lost 2 bases to trimming and J lost 13 bases; unmatched junction nucleotides: 4. The germline V gene encodes CDR1 MNHEY and CDR2 SVGAGI. CDR3 DNA: TGTGCCAGCAGTTACGGACAGGGGGTACTGTACTTC. It encodes CASSYGQGVLYF.

V usage is TRBV5-1 and J usage is TRBJ1-1; D not resolved. CDR3 length: 13 residues. CDR1 and CDR2 (germline): SGHRS, YFSETQ. The V end lost 4 bases, the J end lost 3 bases, and 10 bases lay between the germline ends. CDR3 DNA: TGCGCCAGCAGCCTGGTTGCGGACACTGAAGCTTTCTTT. Translation gives CASSLVADTEAFF.

The V and J genes are TRBV6-4 and TRBJ1-2; TRBD1 aligns across 12 bases. Germline V gene data show CDR1 as MRHNA and CDR2 as SNTAGT. The CDR3 loop spans 13 amino acids. The junction had 3 bases not matched to a gene; V was cut back by 5 bases and J by 8 bases. CDR3 nucleotide sequence: TGTGCCAGCAGTCAAGGGACAGGGGGCGGCTACACCTTC. This codes for CASSQGTGGGYTF.

The genes are TRBV7-2 and TRBJ2-7, with TRBD1 identical over 8 bases. The CDR3 sequence is 15 residues long. With V trimmed by 5 bases and J by 3 bases, 9 bases remained unmatched. The germline V gene has CDR1 SGHTA and CDR2 FQGNSA. The CDR3: CASSKRGQGSYEQYF. The CDR3 nucleotides are TGTGCCAGCAGCAAAAGAGGACAGGGAAGCTACGAGCAGTACTTC.

In DNA, the CDR3 is TGTGCCAGTAGTATGCAAAGGACAGGGGGCCTTCAGCCCCAGCATTTT. Translating it yields CASSMQRTGGLQPQHF. The chain recombines TRBV19 with TRBJ1-5; 11 bases match TRBD1. The CDR3 consists of 16 residues. Trimming cost V 3 bases and J 6 bases; bases outside gene matches: 7. Germline CDR1 reads LNHDA; CDR2 reads SQIVND (reference sequence).

The chain links TRBV30 to TRBJ2-3; weak D call: TRBD1 (5 bases). In germline, CDR1 is GTSNPN, CDR2 SVGIG (reference sequence). The CDR3 length is 13 residues. With 0 bases removed from V and 4 bases from J, the gap between germline ends came to 8 bases. The CDR3 DNA sequence: TGTGCCTGGAGTGTCGACAGTTCAGATACGCAGTATTTT. This gives the protein CAWSVDSSDTQYF.

This chain uses TRBV15 with TRBJ2-3; D may be TRBD1 (6 bases). CDR1 and CDR2 from the germline V gene are LNHNV and YYDKDF (reference sequence). CDR3 size: 15 residues. V dropped 5 bases and J dropped 2 bases, with 14 bases sitting between them. The CDR3 DNA reads as TGTGCCACCAGCGCGATTGGGGGCCTCACAGATACGCAGTATTTT. It translates to CATSAIGGLTDTQYF. Full variable domain (rest looked up from reference TRBV15 and TRBJ2-3): DAMVIQNPRYQVTQFGKPVTLSCSQTLNHNVMYWYQQKSSQAPKLLFHYYDKDFNNEADTPDNFQSRRPNTSFCFLDIRSPGLGDTAMYLCATSAIGGLTDTQYFGPGTRLTVL.

Only a few counts were recorded for this clone. This chain joins TRBV6-5 and TRBJ1-1; tentatively, D is TRBD1 (5 bases). From germline, CDR1 is MNHEY and CDR2 SVGAGI. With 5 bases removed from V and 4 bases from J, the gap between germline ends came to 11 bases. The CDR3 spans 13 residues. CDR3 nucleotide sequence: TGTGCCAGCAGTCCCCTCGGGGGCACTGAAGCTTTCTTT. This codes for CASSPLGGTEAFF.

The chain couples TRBV4-3 to TRBJ2-3, with D possibly TRBD2 on 5 matching bases. Looked up from germline, CDR1 is LGHNA and CDR2 is YSLEER. The CDR3 has 14 amino acids. Trimming took 3 bases from V and 6 from J, leaving 13 bases between them. This chain's CDR3 is CASSHTRTVDTQYF. Written as DNA, the CDR3 is TGCGCCAGCAGCCACACCCGGACTGTTGATACGCAGTATTTT.

The chain has TRBV6-5 and TRBJ2-5; D possibly corresponds to TRBD1 (6 bases). V gave up 6 bases and J gave up 5 bases, with 16 bases separating them. The CDR3 extends over 14 amino acids. CDR1 MNHEY and CDR2 SVGAGI come from the germline V gene. The CDR3 DNA reads TGTGCCAGCAGAAGGGCTGGGGGCTGGGAGACCCAGTACTTC. Protein sequence: CASRRAGGWETQYF.

In its sample, this clone was seen a few times. The chain is built from TRBV4-2 and TRBJ2-5; TRBD2 agrees at 8 bases. Germline values: CDR1 LGHNA, CDR2 YNFKEQ. This CDR3 has 18 residues. With 1 base clipped from V and 2 bases from J, the junction kept 12 bases outside the gene matches. DNA of the CDR3: TGTGCCAGCAGCCAAGGTTGGGGAGCGGGGGTGAAACAAGAGACCCAGTACTTC. Its protein product is CASSQGWGAGVKQETQYF.

The chain employs TRBV19 and TRBJ1-1; D call uncertain. This CDR3 has 13 amino acids. CDR1 and CDR2 (germline): LNHDA, SQIVND (reference sequence). The ends were cut back, 3 bases at V and 4 bases at J, with 9 bases in the middle. The CDR3 sequence is CASSIFLATEAFF. The DNA of the CDR3 is TGTGCCAGTAGTATTTTCCTGGCCACTGAAGCTTTCTTT.

For this clone: At one boundary the junction diverges from the germline segment, which might be a read error. The chain employs TRBV2 and TRBJ2-1; 12 positions agree with TRBD1. CDR1 and CDR2 from the germline V gene are SNHLY and FYNNEI. The CDR3 totals 13 residues. The CDR3 DNA reads TGTGCCAGCAGTGAAGGACCCGGGACAGGGGGCGTCTTC. This translates into CASSEGPGTGGVF.

The chain links TRBV30 to TRBJ2-5; 11 nucleotides line up with TRBD2. CDR1 and CDR2 from the germline V gene are GTSNPN and SVGIG (reference sequence). This CDR3 spans 16 amino acids. The V gene end was trimmed by 2 bases and the J gene end by 5 bases; junction bases not matched to a gene: 10. The CDR3 bases are TGTGCCTGGAGTCGACTAGCGGGGATAGTCCGGGAGACCCAGTACTTC. It specifies CAWSRLAGIVRETQYF.

This clone was seen a handful of times. V is TRBV4-3 and J is TRBJ2-2; D possibly corresponds to TRBD1 (5 bases). This CDR3 is 15 amino acids long. V shed 6 bases and J shed 1 base, with 12 bases lying between them. The germline CDR1 and CDR2 sequences are LGHNA and YSLEER. DNA for the CDR3: TGCGCCAGCAGTCTGGGGCAGGGGAACACCGGGGAGCTGTTTTTT. This translates into CASSLGQGNTGELFF.

In regard to this clone: The junction and the germline gene differ at one end; a read error may be behind it. The V and J genes are TRBV15 and TRBJ2-1; TRBD1 matches 8 bases. In germline, CDR1 is LNHNV, CDR2 YYDKDF (reference sequence). The CDR3 is 14 residues long. In nucleotides, the CDR3 is TGTGCCACCAGCCGAGACAGGGGTTGGTATGAGCAGTTCTTC. It yields the protein CATSRDRGWYEQFF.

Regarding this clone: One end of the junction varies from germline; a read error may be responsible. The rearrangement links TRBV25-1 to TRBJ1-2, with a weak D call TRBD1 (5 bases). The CDR3 runs 14 residues. CDR1 is MGHDK and CDR2 is SYGVNS in the germline V gene. CDR3 residues: CTSSELDTRYGYTF. The CDR3 DNA sequence: TGTACCAGCAGTGAATTGGACACCAGATATGGCTACACCTTC.

The chain employs TRBV4-1 and TRBJ2-2, with TRBD1 matching over 7 bases. From germline, CDR1 is MGHRA and CDR2 YSYEKL. V trimming: 5 bases; J trimming: 0 bases; junction bases outside the gene matches: 6. The CDR3 is 16 residues long. CDR3 sequence reads: CASSWRQGANTGELFF. In DNA form, the CDR3 reads TGCGCCAGCAGCTGGCGACAGGGAGCGAACACCGGGGAGCTGTTTTTT.

The chain links TRBV7-3 to TRBJ2-5; 10 nucleotides align to TRBD2. This CDR3 comprises 18 residues. Losses at the gene ends were 5 bases for V and 1 base for J; bases not matched to a gene: 13. Germline CDR1 is SGHTA and CDR2 is FQGTGA. Here the CDR3 reads CASSARPSGGDSQETQYF. The DNA of the CDR3 is TGTGCCAGCAGCGCCCGCCCTAGCGGGGGAGACAGCCAAGAGACCCAGTACTTC.

The chain uses TRBV5-6 and TRBJ1-1; 7 bases fit TRBD1. V was pared by 4 bases and J by 1 base, with 1 base of the junction left unmatched. CDR1 and CDR2 (germline): SGHDT, YYEEEE. There are 13 residues in the CDR3. CDR3 in DNA: TGTGCCAGCAGCCGGACAGGGAACACTGAAGCTTTCTTT. Protein product: CASSRTGNTEAFF.

The chain carries TRBV6-6 and TRBJ1-2; D perhaps matches TRBD1 (5 bases). Germline assignment: CDR1 MNHNY and CDR2 SVGAGI (reference sequence). This CDR3 is built from 16 residues. Between the trimmed V and J ends, which lost 6 bases and 1 base, there was a span of 18 bases. As DNA, the CDR3 is TGTGCCAGCAGCGACGTCCGCAGGGAACTTAACTATGGCTACACCTTC. Encoded protein: CASSDVRRELNYGYTF.

The chain recombines TRBV4-2 with TRBJ2-2, with D perhaps matching TRBD1 (5 bases). The CDR3 has 16 amino acids. The V and J ends lost 1 base and 7 bases respectively, with 16 bases between them. Germline loops: CDR1 LGHNA, CDR2 YNFKEQ. The CDR3 region is CASSQGGAGLGGELFF. The DNA of the CDR3 is TGTGCCAGCAGCCAAGGGGGCGCCGGCCTGGGCGGGGAGCTGTTTTTT.

The chain recombines TRBV7-8 with TRBJ1-1; TRBD1 matches 9 bases. CDR3 size: 16 residues. Unmatched junction bases numbered 15, after V lost 5 bases and J lost 8 bases. Germline V gene data show CDR1 as SGHVS and CDR2 as FQNEAQ. The CDR3 loop reads CASSLGQGLGGFEAFF. The CDR3 DNA reads as TGTGCCAGCAGCCTGGGACAGGGTTTGGGAGGTTTCGAAGCTTTCTTT.

The chain links TRBV2 to TRBJ2-2; tentatively, D is TRBD1 (6 bases). The V gene lost 6 bases and the J gene lost 6 bases, with 20 bases spanning the gap. Germline CDR1 SNHLY, CDR2 FYNNEI. The CDR3 spans 16 residues. This CDR3 reads CASRGIVGQIAGELFF. CDR3 nucleotide sequence: TGTGCCAGCAGGGGGATAGTAGGACAGATCGCCGGGGAGCTGTTTTTT.

V and J are TRBV11-2 and TRBJ2-3; 12 nucleotides agree with TRBD2. Germline-derived CDR1 and CDR2 are SGHAT and FQNNGV. This CDR3 spans 15 amino acids. The J segment lost 3 bases and the V segment lost 3 bases, leaving 1 base of the junction unmatched. CDR3 amino acids: CASSFTSGGTDTQYF. The CDR3 DNA sequence: TGTGCCAGCAGCTTCACTAGCGGGGGGACAGATACGCAGTATTTT.